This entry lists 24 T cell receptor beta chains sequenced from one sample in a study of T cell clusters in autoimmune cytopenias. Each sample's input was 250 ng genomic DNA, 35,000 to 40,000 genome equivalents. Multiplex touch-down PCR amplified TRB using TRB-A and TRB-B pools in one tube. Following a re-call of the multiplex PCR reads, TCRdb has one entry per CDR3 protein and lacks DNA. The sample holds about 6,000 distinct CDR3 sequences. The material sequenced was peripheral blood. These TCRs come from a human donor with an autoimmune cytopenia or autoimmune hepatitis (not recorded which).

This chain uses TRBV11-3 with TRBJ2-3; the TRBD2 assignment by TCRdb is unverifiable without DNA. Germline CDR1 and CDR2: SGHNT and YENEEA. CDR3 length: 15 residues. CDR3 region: CAISLLAGSTDTQYF.

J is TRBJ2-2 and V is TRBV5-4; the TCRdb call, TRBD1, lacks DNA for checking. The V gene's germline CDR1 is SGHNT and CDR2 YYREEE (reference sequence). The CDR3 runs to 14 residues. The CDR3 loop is CASSLGQGFRELFF.

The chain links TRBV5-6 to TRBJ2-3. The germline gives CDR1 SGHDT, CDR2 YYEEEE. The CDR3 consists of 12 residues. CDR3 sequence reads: CASSFKNRGQYF.

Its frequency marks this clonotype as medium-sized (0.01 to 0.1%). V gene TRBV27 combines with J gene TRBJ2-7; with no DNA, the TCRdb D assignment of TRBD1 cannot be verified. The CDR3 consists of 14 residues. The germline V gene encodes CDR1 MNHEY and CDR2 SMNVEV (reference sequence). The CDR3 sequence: CASSSSPRAYEQYF.

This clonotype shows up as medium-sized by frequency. CDR3 loop: CASSRTGSSYNSPLHF. This rearrangement joins TRBV6-5 to TRBJ1-6; TCRdb reports TRBD1, a call that lacks DNA to check it against. From germline, CDR1 is MNHEY and CDR2 SVGAGI. The CDR3 totals 16 residues.

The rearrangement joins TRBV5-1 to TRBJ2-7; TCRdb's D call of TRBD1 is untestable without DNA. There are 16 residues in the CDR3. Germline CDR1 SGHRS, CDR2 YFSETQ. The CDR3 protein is CASSPGRDRVAYEQYF.

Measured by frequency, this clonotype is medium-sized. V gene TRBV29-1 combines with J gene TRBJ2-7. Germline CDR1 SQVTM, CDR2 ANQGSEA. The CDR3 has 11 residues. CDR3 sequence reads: CSVEDFDEQYF.

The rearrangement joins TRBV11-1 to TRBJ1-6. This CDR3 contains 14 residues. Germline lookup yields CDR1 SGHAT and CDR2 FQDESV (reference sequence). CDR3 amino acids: CASSQYSYNSPLHF.

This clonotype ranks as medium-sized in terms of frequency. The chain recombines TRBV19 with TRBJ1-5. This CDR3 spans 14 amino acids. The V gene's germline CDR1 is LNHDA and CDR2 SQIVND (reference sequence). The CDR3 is CASSIEEGNQPQHF. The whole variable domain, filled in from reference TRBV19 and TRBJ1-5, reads DGGITQSPKYLFRKEGQNVTLSCEQNLNHDAMYWYRQDPGQGLRLIYYSQIVNDFQKGDIAEGYSVSREKKESFPLTVTSAQKNPTAFYLCASSIEEGNQPQHFGDGTRLSIL.

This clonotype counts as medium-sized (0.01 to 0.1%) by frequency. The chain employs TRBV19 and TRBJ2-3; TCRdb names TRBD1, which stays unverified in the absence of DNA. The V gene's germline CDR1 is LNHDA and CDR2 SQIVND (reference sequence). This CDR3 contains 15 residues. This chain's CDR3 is CASSRDRGLWNTQYF.

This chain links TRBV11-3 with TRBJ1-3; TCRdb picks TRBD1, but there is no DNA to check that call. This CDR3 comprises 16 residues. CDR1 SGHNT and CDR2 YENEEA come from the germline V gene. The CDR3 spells CASSRGQTSSGNTIYF.

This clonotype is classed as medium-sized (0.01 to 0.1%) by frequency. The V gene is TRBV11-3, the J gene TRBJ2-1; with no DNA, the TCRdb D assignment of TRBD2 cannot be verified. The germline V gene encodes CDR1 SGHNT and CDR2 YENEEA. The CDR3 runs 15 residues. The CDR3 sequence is CASSFSGGDYNEQFF.

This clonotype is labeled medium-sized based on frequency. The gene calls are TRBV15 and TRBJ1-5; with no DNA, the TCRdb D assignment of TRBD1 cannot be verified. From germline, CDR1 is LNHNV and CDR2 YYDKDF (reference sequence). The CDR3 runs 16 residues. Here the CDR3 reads CATSRAWTGFGQPQHF.

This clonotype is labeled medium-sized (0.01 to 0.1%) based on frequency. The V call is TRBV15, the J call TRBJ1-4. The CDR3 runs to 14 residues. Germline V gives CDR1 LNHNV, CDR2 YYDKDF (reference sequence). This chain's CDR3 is CATSKTSQNEKLFF. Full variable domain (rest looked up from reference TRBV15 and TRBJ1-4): DAMVIQNPRYQVTQFGKPVTLSCSQTLNHNVMYWYQQKSSQAPKLLFHYYDKDFNNEADTPDNFQSRRPNTSFCFLDIRSPGLGDTAMYLCATSKTSQNEKLFFGSGTQLSVL.

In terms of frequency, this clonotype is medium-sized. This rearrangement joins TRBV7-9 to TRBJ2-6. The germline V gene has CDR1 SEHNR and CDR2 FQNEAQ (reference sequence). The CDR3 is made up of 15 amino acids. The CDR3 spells CASSLRYGGANVLTF. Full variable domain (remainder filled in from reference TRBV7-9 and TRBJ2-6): DTGVSQNPRHKITKRGQNVTFRCDPISEHNRLYWYRQTLGQGPEFLTYFQNEAQLEKSRLLSDRFSAERPKGSFSTLEIQRTEQGDSAMYLCASSLRYGGANVLTFGAGSRLTVL.

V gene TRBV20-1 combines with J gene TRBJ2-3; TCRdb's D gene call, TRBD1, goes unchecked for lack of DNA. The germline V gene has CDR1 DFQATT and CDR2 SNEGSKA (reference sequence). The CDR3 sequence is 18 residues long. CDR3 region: CSAPRAGASAYGTDTQYF.

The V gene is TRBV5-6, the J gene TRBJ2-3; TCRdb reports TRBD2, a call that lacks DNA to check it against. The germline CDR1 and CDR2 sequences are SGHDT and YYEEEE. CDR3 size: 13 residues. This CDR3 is CASSWTLPDTQYF.

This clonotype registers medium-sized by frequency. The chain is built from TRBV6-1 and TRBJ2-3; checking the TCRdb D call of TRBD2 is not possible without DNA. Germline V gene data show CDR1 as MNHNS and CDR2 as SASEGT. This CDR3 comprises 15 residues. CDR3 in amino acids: CASSVRDFGPDTQYF.

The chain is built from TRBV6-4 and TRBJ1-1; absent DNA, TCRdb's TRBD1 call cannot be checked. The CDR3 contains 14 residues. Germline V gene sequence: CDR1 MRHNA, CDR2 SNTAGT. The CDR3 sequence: CASRAGQMNTEAFF.

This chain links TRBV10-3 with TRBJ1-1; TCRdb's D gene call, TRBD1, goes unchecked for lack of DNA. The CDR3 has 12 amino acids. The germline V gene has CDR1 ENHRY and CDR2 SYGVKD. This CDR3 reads CAIRGGNTEAFF.

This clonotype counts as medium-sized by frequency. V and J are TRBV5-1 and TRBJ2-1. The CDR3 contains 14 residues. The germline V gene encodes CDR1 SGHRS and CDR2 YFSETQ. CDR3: CASSSQEIIHEQFF.

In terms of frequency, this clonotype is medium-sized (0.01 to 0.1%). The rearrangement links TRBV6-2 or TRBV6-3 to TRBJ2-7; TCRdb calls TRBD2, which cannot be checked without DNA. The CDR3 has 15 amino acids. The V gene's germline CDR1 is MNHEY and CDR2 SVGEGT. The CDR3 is CASQGPHRGTYEQYF.

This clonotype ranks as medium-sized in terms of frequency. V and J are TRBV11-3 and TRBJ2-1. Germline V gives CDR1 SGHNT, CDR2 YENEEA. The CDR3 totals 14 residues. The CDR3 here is CASRDASSYNEQFF.

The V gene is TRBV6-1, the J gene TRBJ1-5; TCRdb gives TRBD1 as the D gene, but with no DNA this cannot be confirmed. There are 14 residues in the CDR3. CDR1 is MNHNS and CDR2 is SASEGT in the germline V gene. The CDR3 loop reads CASSEASGDQPQHF.